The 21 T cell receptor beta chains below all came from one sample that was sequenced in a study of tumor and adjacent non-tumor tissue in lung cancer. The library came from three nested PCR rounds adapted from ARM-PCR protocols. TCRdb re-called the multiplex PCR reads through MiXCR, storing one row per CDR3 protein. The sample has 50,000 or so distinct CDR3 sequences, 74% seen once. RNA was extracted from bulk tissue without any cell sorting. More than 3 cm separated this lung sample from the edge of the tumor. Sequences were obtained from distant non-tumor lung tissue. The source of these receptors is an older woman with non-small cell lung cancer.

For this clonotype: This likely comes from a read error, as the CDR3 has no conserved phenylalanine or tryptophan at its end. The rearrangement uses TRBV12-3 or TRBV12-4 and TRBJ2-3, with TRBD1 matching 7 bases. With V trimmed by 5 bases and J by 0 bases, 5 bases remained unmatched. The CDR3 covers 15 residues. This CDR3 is CASSHRDSSTDTQYL. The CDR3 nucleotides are TGTGCCAGCAGTCACCGGGACAGTAGCACAGATACGCAGTATCTT.

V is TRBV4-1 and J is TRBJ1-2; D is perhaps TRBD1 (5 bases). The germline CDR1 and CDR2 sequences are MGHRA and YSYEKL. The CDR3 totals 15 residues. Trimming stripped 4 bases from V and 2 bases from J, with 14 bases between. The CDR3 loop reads CASSRGVRGNYGYTF. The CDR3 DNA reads TGCGCCAGCAGCCGAGGGGTAAGGGGAAACTATGGCTACACCTTC.

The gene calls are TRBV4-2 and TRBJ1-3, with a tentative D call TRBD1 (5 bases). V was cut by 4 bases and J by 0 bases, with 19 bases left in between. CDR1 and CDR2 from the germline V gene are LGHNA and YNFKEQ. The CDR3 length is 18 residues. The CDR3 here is CASSPRWGGDISGNTIYF. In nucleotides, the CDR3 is TGTGCCAGCAGCCCCCGATGGGGGGGGGATATCTCTGGAAACACCATATATTTT.

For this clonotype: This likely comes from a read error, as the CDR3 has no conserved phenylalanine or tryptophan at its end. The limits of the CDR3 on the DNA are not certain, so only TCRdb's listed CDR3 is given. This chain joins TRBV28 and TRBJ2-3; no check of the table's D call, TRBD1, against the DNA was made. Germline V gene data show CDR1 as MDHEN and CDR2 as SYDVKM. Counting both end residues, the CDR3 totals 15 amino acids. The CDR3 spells CASSPRGSWGDTHYS.

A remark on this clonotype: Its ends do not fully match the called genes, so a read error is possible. The CDR3 nucleotides read TGTGCCAGTAGTTACACCCAACAGAGGGCCAACATCGGGGAGCTGATTTTT. This encodes CASSYTQQRANIGELIF. This chain connects TRBV6-2 or TRBV6-3 to TRBJ2-2; tentatively, D is TRBD2 (5 bases). Germline CDR1 reads MNHEY; CDR2 reads SVGEGT. The CDR3 contains 17 residues.

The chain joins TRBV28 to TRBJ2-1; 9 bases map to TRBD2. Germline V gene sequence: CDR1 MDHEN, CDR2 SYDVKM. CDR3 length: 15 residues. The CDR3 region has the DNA TGTGTCAACGGGCCCTACGGGACTAGCTTAAATGAGCAGTTCTTC. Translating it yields CVNGPYGTSLNEQFF.

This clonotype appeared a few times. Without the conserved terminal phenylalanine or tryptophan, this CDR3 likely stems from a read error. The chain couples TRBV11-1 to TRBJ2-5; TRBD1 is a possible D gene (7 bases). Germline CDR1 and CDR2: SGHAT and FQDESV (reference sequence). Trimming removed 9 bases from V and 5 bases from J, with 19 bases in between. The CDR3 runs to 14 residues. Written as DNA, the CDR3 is TGTGCCAGTAGCCATCGGACAGGAGGGGAGACCCAGTACATC. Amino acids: CASSHRTGGETQYI.

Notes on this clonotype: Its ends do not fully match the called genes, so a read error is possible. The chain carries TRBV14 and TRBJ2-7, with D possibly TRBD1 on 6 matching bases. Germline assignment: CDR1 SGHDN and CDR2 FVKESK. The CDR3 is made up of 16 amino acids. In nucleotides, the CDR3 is TGTGCCAGCAGCCAAGAGGCCTGGGCAGGGGCCTACGAGCAGTATTTC. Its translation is CASSQEAWAGAYEQYF.

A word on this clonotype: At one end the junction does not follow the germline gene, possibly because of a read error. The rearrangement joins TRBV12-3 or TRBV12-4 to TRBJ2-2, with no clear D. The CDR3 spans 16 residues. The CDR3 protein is CDSNPSDAANTRELFF. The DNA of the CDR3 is TGTGACAGCAACCCGTCGGACGCCGCGAACACCCGGGAGCTGTTTTTT.

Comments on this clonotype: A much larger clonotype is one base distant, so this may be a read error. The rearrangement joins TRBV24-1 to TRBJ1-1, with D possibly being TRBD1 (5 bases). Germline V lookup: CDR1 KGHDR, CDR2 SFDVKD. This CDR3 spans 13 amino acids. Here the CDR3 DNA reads TGTACCACCAGTGATTTACGGGCAGGGCAAGTTTTCTTT. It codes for CTTSDLRAGQVFF.

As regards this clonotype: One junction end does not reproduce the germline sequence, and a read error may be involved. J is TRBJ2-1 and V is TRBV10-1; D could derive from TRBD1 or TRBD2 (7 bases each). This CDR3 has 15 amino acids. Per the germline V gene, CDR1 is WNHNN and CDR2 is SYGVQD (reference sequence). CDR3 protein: CASSQGGSSYNEHFF. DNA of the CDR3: TGCGCCAGTAGTCAGGGGGGGAGCTCCTACAATGAGCACTTCTTC.

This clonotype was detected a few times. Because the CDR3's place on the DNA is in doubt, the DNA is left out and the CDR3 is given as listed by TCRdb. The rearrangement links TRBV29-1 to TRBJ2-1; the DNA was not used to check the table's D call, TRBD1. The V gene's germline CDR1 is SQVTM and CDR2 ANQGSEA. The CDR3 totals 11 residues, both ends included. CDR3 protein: CSVGRGNEQLF.

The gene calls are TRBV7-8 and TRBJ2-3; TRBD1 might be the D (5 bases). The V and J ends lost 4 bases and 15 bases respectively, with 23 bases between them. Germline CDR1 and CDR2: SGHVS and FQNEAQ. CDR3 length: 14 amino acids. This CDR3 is CASSWRIMTDMQYF. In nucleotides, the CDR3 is TGTGCCAGCAGCTGGAGAATAATGACAGATATGCAATATTTT. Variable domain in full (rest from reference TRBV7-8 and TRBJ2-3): GAGVSQSPRYKVAKRGQDVALRCDPISGHVSLFWYQQALGQGPEFLTYFQNEAQLDKSGLPSDRFFAERPEGSVSTLKIQRTQQEDSAVYLCASSWRIMTDMQYFGPGTRLTVL.

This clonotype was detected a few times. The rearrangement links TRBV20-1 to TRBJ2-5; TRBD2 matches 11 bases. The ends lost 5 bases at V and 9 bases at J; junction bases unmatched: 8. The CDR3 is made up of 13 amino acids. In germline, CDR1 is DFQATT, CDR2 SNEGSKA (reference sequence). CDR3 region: CSAQLAGVEAQYF. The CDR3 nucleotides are TGCAGTGCTCAACTAGCGGGGGTGGAGGCCCAGTACTTC.

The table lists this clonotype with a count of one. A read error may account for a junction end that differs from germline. The CDR3 protein is CASTHPGLAGGPGKNEEFF. CDR3 DNA sequence: TGCGCCAGCACCCATCCGGGACTAGCGGGAGGGCCCGGGAAGAATGAGGAGTTCTTC. The chain is built from TRBV4-1 and TRBJ2-1; TRBD2 agrees at 16 bases. This CDR3 has 19 residues. CDR1 and CDR2 (germline): MGHRA, YSYEKL.

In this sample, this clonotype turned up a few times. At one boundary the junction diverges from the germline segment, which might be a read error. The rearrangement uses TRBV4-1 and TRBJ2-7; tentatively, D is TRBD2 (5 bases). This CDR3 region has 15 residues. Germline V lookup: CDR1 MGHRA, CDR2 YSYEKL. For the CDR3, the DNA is TGCGCCAACAGCCAAACTAGTGGGAGACAATACGAGCAGTACTTC. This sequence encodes CANSQTSGRQYEQYF.

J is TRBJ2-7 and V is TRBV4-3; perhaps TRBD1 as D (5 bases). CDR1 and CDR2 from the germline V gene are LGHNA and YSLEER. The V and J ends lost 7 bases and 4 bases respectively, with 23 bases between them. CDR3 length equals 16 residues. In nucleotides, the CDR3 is TGCGCCAGCATCCAGGATTGGCCAGGGCAGGGTTACGAGCAGTACTTC. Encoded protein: CASIQDWPGQGYEQYF.

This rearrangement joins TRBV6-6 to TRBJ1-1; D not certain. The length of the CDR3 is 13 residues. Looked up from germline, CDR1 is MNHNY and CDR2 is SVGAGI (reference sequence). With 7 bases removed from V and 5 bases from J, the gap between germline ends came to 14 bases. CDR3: CASTRHGVTEAFF. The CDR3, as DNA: TGTGCCAGCACCCGACACGGTGTAACTGAAGCTTTCTTT.

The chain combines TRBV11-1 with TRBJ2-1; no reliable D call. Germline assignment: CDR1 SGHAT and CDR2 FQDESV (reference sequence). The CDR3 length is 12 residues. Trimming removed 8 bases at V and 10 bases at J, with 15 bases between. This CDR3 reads CASAYRGFEQFF. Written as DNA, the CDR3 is TGTGCCAGCGCCTATCGTGGGTTCGAGCAGTTCTTC.

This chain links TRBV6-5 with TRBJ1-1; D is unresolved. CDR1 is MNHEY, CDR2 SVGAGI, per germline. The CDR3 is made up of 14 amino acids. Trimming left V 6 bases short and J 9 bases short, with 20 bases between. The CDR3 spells CASSIGVGARKAFF. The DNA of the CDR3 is TGTGCCAGCAGCATAGGAGTAGGAGCAAGAAAAGCTTTCTTT.

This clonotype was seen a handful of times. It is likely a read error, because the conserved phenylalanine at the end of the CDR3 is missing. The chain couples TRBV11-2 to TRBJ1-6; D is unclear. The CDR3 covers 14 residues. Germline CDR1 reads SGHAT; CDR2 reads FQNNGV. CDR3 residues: CASSLEASNSPLHS. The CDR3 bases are TGTGCCAGCAGCCTAGAAGCAAGTAATTCACCCCTCCACTCT.